This T cell receptor (beta chain) came from a study of shared clonotypes between healthy human individuals. The CDR3 runs 16 residues. Germline-derived CDR1 and CDR2 are SGHDN and FVKESK. The ends lost 5 bases at V and 6 bases at J; junction bases unmatched: 8. As to this clone: The antigen remains undetermined.

Assay used: immunoSEQ multiplex PCR; TCRdb lists only in-frame clones, some missing. The repertoire holds 2 million to 2.5 million clones, with 90% to 95% as singletons. Whole-study results and caveats: There were few donors, and this limited the genetic and exposure-history diversity represented.

The chain carries TRBV14 and TRBJ2-5; 14 bases are shared with TRBD2. This receptor was obtained from a man aged 18 to 29 in good health. The sequencing input was naive CD4+ T cells sorted from blood. Subset in this sample: CD45RA+ positively selected. The CDR3 sequence is CASSRGTSGSLKTQYF. CDR3 bases: TGTGCCAGCAGCAGAGGGACTAGCGGGAGTCTAAAGACCCAGTACTTC. Combining the CDR3 with reference TRBV14 and TRBJ2-5 gives the whole variable domain EAGVTQFPSHSVIEKGQTVTLRCDPISGHDNLYWYRRVMGKEIKFLLHFVKESKQDESGMPNNRFLAERTGGTYSTLKVQPAELEDSGVYFCASSRGTSGSLKTQYFGPGTRLLVL.